The 18 T cell receptor beta chains reported below all come from one sample, sequenced in a study of T-cell reconstitution after alpha-beta-depleted transplantation in children. Molecular barcoding with unique molecular identifiers was used for the TCRbeta library. TCRdb reanalysed the PCR reads using MiXCR and keeps one entry per CDR3 protein. Of about 980,000 distinct CDR3 sequences listed, roughly 29% are singletons. Sequenced here: PBMCs, mostly from graft donor cells, sampled 360 days after TCRalphabeta/CD19-depleted stem cell transplant. Receptor source: a boy under two years old who had a stem cell transplant for SCID, so the T cells may come from the graft donor.

The gene calls are TRBV11-2 and TRBJ2-3; D gene ambiguous. V was cut by 0 bases and J by 4 bases, with 11 bases left in between. This CDR3 contains 15 residues. Germline V CDR1 and CDR2: SGHAT, FQNNGV. The CDR3 loop is CASSLDRTHADTQYF. In DNA, the CDR3 is TGTGCCAGCAGCTTAGACCGAACTCATGCAGATACGCAGTATTTT.

This clonotype was seen more than once but under ten times. CDR3 in amino acids: CASSLIAGGQSSYNEQFF. CDR3 nucleotide sequence: TGCGCCAGCAGCTTGATTGCGGGGGGGCAAAGCTCCTACAATGAGCAGTTCTTC. The rearrangement uses TRBV5-1 and TRBJ2-1, with 9 positions matching TRBD2. The V gene end was trimmed by 1 base and the J gene end by 0 bases; junction bases not matched to a gene: 8. This CDR3 has 18 amino acids. Germline V CDR1 and CDR2: SGHRS, YFSETQ.

The chain recombines TRBV20-1 with TRBJ1-5, with a possible D match to TRBD1 (5 bases). CDR1 DFQATT and CDR2 SNEGSKA come from the germline V gene (reference sequence). V was shortened by 6 bases and J by 2 bases, with 20 bases between the two germline ends. CDR3 length: 16 residues. CDR3 sequence reads: CSADGTLLRGNQPQHF. The CDR3 nucleotides read TGCAGTGCCGACGGGACGCTTCTTAGGGGCAATCAGCCCCAGCATTTT.

This chain uses TRBV20-1 with TRBJ2-3; D remains unclear. This CDR3 has 12 amino acids. The germline CDR1 and CDR2 sequences are DFQATT and SNEGSKA (reference sequence). Trimming removed 7 bases from V and 0 bases from J, with 8 bases in between. CDR3 in amino acids: CSGRPSTDTQYF. The DNA of the CDR3 is TGCAGTGGTCGTCCAAGCACAGATACGCAGTATTTT.

This chain joins TRBV20-1 and TRBJ2-3; D gene unclear. Trimming stripped 5 bases from V and 4 bases from J, with 34 bases between. CDR1 and CDR2 from the germline V gene are DFQATT and SNEGSKA (reference sequence). The CDR3 is 20 amino acids. The CDR3 is CSAESPLLPPWPRTADTQYF. As DNA, the CDR3 is TGCAGTGCTGAATCTCCCCTGTTACCCCCTTGGCCTCGGACGGCAGATACGCAGTATTTT.

This clonotype was counted a few times. The chain uses TRBV28 and TRBJ2-4; D possibly uses TRBD1 or TRBD2 (5 bases each). CDR1 is MDHEN, CDR2 SYDVKM, per germline. With 3 bases removed from V and 1 base from J, the gap between germline ends came to 13 bases. The CDR3 sequence is 16 residues long. CDR3 amino acids: CASSLGRGAAKNIQYF. CDR3 nucleotide sequence: TGTGCCAGCAGTTTGGGCCGAGGGGCCGCCAAAAACATTCAGTACTTC.

This clonotype has a handful of counts. The chain uses TRBV27 and TRBJ2-7; D may match TRBD1 or TRBD2 (5 bases each). The germline V gene has CDR1 MNHEY and CDR2 SMNVEV (reference sequence). This CDR3 spans 15 amino acids. V lost 6 bases and J lost 2, with 17 bases in between. CDR3 nucleotides: TGTGCCAGCAGCTCCCCTAGGGGACGCACCTACGAGCAGTACTTC. Its protein is CASSSPRGRTYEQYF.

V usage is TRBV28 and J usage is TRBJ2-5; D uncertain. The CDR3 extends over 14 amino acids. Germline V gene sequence: CDR1 MDHEN, CDR2 SYDVKM. Deletions cut 3 bases from V and 4 bases from J, with 12 bases between. The CDR3 coding sequence is TGTGCCAGCAGTTTCGGGCAGGCCCTAGAGACCCAGTACTTC. Amino acid sequence: CASSFGQALETQYF. Combining the CDR3 with reference TRBV28 and TRBJ2-5 gives the whole variable domain DVKVTQSSRYLVKRTGEKVFLECVQDMDHENMFWYRQDPGLGLRLIYFSYDVKMKEKGDIPEGYSVSREKKERFSLILESASTNQTSMYLCASSFGQALETQYFGPGTRLLVL.

The chain links TRBV5-1 to TRBJ1-1; no reliable D call. V was trimmed by 0 bases and J by 9 bases, leaving 6 bases between them. Germline loops: CDR1 SGHRS, CDR2 YFSETQ. The CDR3 extends over 11 amino acids. DNA for the CDR3: TGCGCCAGCAGCTTGGGACTTAAAGCTTTCTTT. This encodes CASSLGLKAFF. The entire variable domain, with the rest obtained from reference TRBV5-1 and TRBJ1-1, is as follows: KAGVTQTPRYLIKTRGQQVTLSCSPISGHRSVSWYQQTPGQGLQFLFEYFSETQRNKGNFPGRFSGRQFSNSRSEMNVSTLELGDSALYLCASSLGLKAFFGQGTRLTVV.

This chain joins TRBV29-1 and TRBJ2-2; no firm D call. CDR1 and CDR2 (germline): SQVTM, ANQGSEA. This CDR3 spans 14 amino acids. Trimming pared 7 bases from V and 1 base from J, leaving 13 bases between. The CDR3 coding sequence is TGCAGCGGCAGGAAAATAGGGAACACCGGGGAGCTGTTTTTT. Protein: CSGRKIGNTGELFF.

This clonotype was seen many times. The rearrangement joins TRBV29-1 to TRBJ2-7; 7 bases match TRBD1. Germline V gene lookup returns CDR1 SQVTM and CDR2 ANQGSEA. V shed 6 bases and J 0 bases; nucleotides not matched to a gene: 5. The CDR3 is 13 residues long. The CDR3 reads CSVGQRSSYEQYF. The CDR3 DNA is TGCAGCGTGGGACAGCGGAGCTCCTACGAGCAGTACTTC.

The rearrangement links TRBV4-2 to TRBJ1-1; TRBD1 agrees at 9 bases. CDR3 length equals 17 residues. The germline CDR1 and CDR2 sequences are LGHNA and YNFKEQ. V dropped 2 bases and J dropped 5; count of bases not matched to a gene: 12. The CDR3 DNA reads TGTGCCAGCAGCCAACCATGGACCACAGGGGGCTATACTGAAGCTTTCTTT. It translates to CASSQPWTTGGYTEAFF.

This clonotype was found a few times. V gene TRBV20-1 combines with J gene TRBJ2-1; 11 bases are a match to TRBD2. From germline, CDR1 is DFQATT and CDR2 SNEGSKA (reference sequence). The CDR3 is made up of 17 amino acids. The junction had 8 bases not matched to a gene; V was cut back by 0 bases and J by 4 bases. CDR3 residues: CSARDLLAGGPYNEQFF. CDR3 nucleotides: TGCAGTGCTAGAGATTTGCTAGCGGGGGGCCCGTACAATGAGCAGTTCTTC.

The chain links TRBV5-1 to TRBJ2-5; no clear D gene. In germline, CDR1 is SGHRS, CDR2 YFSETQ. The CDR3 has 11 amino acids. The V end lost 6 bases, the J end lost 2 bases, and 5 bases lay between the germline ends. CDR3 in DNA: TGCGCCAGCAAGAAGCAAGAGACCCAGTACTTC. The encoded protein is CASKKQETQYF.

The chain has TRBV7-9 and TRBJ2-3; D may be TRBD2 (5 bases). Trimming took off 4 bases at V and 1 base at J, with 12 bases between the two ends. Germline V gives CDR1 SEHNR, CDR2 FQNEAQ (reference sequence). The CDR3 is 15 amino acids. CDR3 amino acids: CASSSSGKGTDTQYF. CDR3 bases: TGTGCCAGCAGCTCCTCGGGGAAAGGCACAGATACGCAGTATTTT.

This chain joins TRBV5-1 and TRBJ2-7; 8 nucleotides agree with TRBD1. Trimming removed 3 bases from V and 4 bases from J; junction bases left unmatched: 12. Germline-derived CDR1 and CDR2 are SGHRS and YFSETQ. The CDR3 is made up of 16 amino acids. The CDR3 sequence: CASSSATGTGQYEQYF. The DNA of the CDR3 is TGCGCCAGCAGCTCCGCCACCGGGACAGGACAATACGAGCAGTACTTC. The full variable domain, with the rest looked up from reference TRBV5-1 and TRBJ2-7, is KAGVTQTPRYLIKTRGQQVTLSCSPISGHRSVSWYQQTPGQGLQFLFEYFSETQRNKGNFPGRFSGRQFSNSRSEMNVSTLELGDSALYLCASSSATGTGQYEQYFGPGTRLTVT.

The rearrangement links TRBV12-3 or TRBV12-4 to TRBJ2-2; D not resolved. The CDR3 spans 15 residues. V was pared by 6 bases and J by 1 base, with 12 bases between. The CDR3 region is CASRPSAVNTGELFF. In DNA, the CDR3 is TGTGCCAGCAGGCCATCGGCCGTGAACACCGGGGAGCTGTTTTTT.

This clonotype occurred a few times. The J gene is TRBJ2-1, the V gene TRBV29-1; no firm D call. Trimming cost V 7 bases and J 9 bases, with 13 bases left between them. The CDR3 sequence is 11 residues long. Germline assignment: CDR1 SQVTM and CDR2 ANQGSEA. CDR3: CSGERAGEQFF. The CDR3 DNA reads as TGCAGCGGCGAACGAGCCGGTGAGCAGTTCTTC.